This T cell receptor beta chain appears in the sequencing data of a study of identical twins. V was shortened by 3 bases and J by 2 bases, with 5 bases between the two germline ends. This CDR3 region has 12 residues. The germline CDR1 and CDR2 sequences are SGHRS and YFSETQ. In its sample, this clonotype was seen a few times. A universal primer site was incorporated via template switching, and the cDNA contained unique molecular identifiers. TCRdb used MiXCR to reprocess the 5' RACE reads, holding one entry per CDR3 protein. The repertoire includes 1.5 million to 2 million distinct CDR3 sequences, under 35% of them detected once, and less than 0.35% sits in the top ten.

The sequenced sample was cord blood. The chain couples TRBV5-1 to TRBJ2-5; D unresolved. The origin of this receptor is a newborn girl in good health. CDR3 DNA sequence: TGCGCCAGCAGCTATACGCAAGAGACCCAGTACTTC. Translation gives CASSYTQETQYF.